The next 22 T cell receptor beta chains were all read from a single sample in a study of PD-L1 blockade in urothelial cancer. Profiling relied on immunoSEQ multiplex PCR, and the TCRdb table lists in-frame clones only, not all of them. The top ten hold 3% to 4.5% of the sample, which has around 32,000 clones, around 86% seen once. The sample consisted of PBMCs, taken around atezolizumab (anti-PD-L1) treatment. Receptors were obtained from a middle-aged man with urothelial cancer.

In its sample, this clone was seen once. The chain couples TRBV5-5 to TRBJ2-1; TRBD2 matches at 12 bases. The V gene's germline CDR1 is SGHKS and CDR2 YYEKEE (reference sequence). J gave up 9 bases and V 7 bases, and 8 bases lay outside the gene matches. The CDR3 has 14 amino acids. Written as DNA, the CDR3 is TGTGCCAGCCTGCTAGCGGGAGGGGGTAGTGAGCAGTTCTTC. It encodes CASLLAGGGSEQFF.

V is TRBV7-9 and J is TRBJ1-2; D not certain. The CDR3 has 14 residues. CDR1 is SEHNR and CDR2 is FQNEAQ in the germline V gene (reference sequence). Deletions cut 1 base from V and 8 bases from J, with 14 bases between. The CDR3 protein is CASSLENVERGYTF. CDR3 in DNA: TGTGCCAGCAGCTTAGAAAATGTCGAACGGGGCTACACCTTC.

This chain uses TRBV5-4 with TRBJ2-5; D is possibly TRBD2 (5 bases). TRBJ2-7 explains the end of the DNA better; the J call may be wrong. Germline CDR1 reads SGHNT; CDR2 reads YYREEE (reference sequence). The CDR3 sequence is 13 residues long. The CDR3 nucleotides are TGTGCCAGCAGCGGGGTGGGGAGTTACGAGCAGTACTTC. It encodes CASSGVGSYEQYF.

This chain joins TRBV15 and TRBJ2-7; maybe TRBD2 (6 bases). CDR1 is LNHNV and CDR2 is YYDKDF in the germline V gene (reference sequence). The CDR3 spans 14 residues. Trimming cost V 4 bases and J 1 base, with 11 bases left between them. CDR3 in amino acids: CATSKGGISYEQYF. CDR3 DNA: TGTGCCACCAGCAAAGGAGGGATATCCTACGAGCAGTACTTC. The full variable domain, rest sourced from reference TRBV15 and TRBJ2-7, is DAMVIQNPRYQVTQFGKPVTLSCSQTLNHNVMYWYQQKSSQAPKLLFHYYDKDFNNEADTPDNFQSRRPNTSFCFLDIRSPGLGDTAMYLCATSKGGISYEQYFGPGTRLTVT.

This clone was seen only a few times. The chain combines TRBV28 with TRBJ2-7, with TRBD2 identical over 11 bases. Germline trimming cut 5 bases from V and 2 bases from J; bases unmatched to any gene: 11. CDR3 length: 17 residues. The germline CDR1 and CDR2 sequences are MDHEN and SYDVKM. The CDR3 bases are TGTGCCAGCAGTACTTCTAGCGGGGGGCGCCCGGCCTACGAGCAGTACTTC. It codes for CASSTSSGGRPAYEQYF.

The chain links TRBV19 to TRBJ2-7; D might be TRBD2 (5 bases). Germline-derived CDR1 and CDR2 are LNHDA and SQIVND (reference sequence). This CDR3 region has 14 residues. The ends were cut back, 3 bases at V and 0 bases at J, with 9 bases in the middle. CDR3: CASSIPGVSYEQYF. In DNA, the CDR3 is TGTGCCAGTAGTATCCCCGGGGTCTCCTACGAGCAGTACTTC.

V is TRBV12-5 and J is TRBJ1-1; 7 nucleotides match TRBD1. In germline, CDR1 is LGHNT, CDR2 FRNRAP. There are 13 residues in the CDR3. The V and J ends lost 5 bases and 5 bases, in that order; junction bases with no gene match: 5. Written as DNA, the CDR3 is TGTGCTAGTGGTGTCTCCAGGGGGACTGAAGCTTTCTTT. Its translation: CASGVSRGTEAFF.

This chain connects TRBV14 to TRBJ1-2; 9 bases are a match to TRBD1. Germline V lookup: CDR1 SGHDN, CDR2 FVKESK. The CDR3 spans 16 residues. The junction had 13 bases not matched to a gene; V was cut back by 5 bases and J by 6 bases. The CDR3 sequence: CASSYPGTGRRNGYTF. CDR3 nucleotides: TGTGCCAGCAGCTATCCCGGGACAGGGCGGAGGAATGGCTACACCTTC. The full variable domain, its missing parts supplied by reference TRBV14 and TRBJ1-2, is EAGVTQFPSHSVIEKGQTVTLRCDPISGHDNLYWYRRVMGKEIKFLLHFVKESKQDESGMPNNRFLAERTGGTYSTLKVQPAELEDSGVYFCASSYPGTGRRNGYTFGSGTRLTVV.

This chain uses TRBV11-2 with TRBJ2-2, with 7 bases fitting TRBD1. V shed 4 bases and J 6 bases; nucleotides not matched to a gene: 8. This CDR3 has 15 residues. Looked up from germline, CDR1 is SGHAT and CDR2 is FQNNGV. The chain's CDR3 is CASSSLTGFAGELFF. CDR3 nucleotides: TGTGCCAGCAGCTCCCTGACAGGGTTCGCCGGGGAGCTGTTTTTT.

The chain couples TRBV30 to TRBJ1-5; no clear D gene. V was pared by 0 bases and J by 2 bases, with 14 bases between. CDR1 GTSNPN and CDR2 SVGIG come from the germline V gene (reference sequence). This CDR3 is 16 amino acids long. The CDR3 is CAWSVGLPTGNQPQHF. The CDR3 region has the DNA TGTGCCTGGAGTGTAGGTCTCCCCACAGGCAATCAGCCCCAGCATTTT.

This rearrangement joins TRBV5-1 to TRBJ2-3, with a possible D match to TRBD1 (6 bases). The CDR3 runs 15 residues. Trimming removed 4 bases at V and 2 bases at J, with 14 bases between. Germline CDR1 SGHRS, CDR2 YFSETQ. The CDR3 nucleotides read TGCGCCAGCAGCCAAAGGACAGTCTACACAGATACGCAGTATTTT. Translated: CASSQRTVYTDTQYF.

The chain is built from TRBV2 and TRBJ1-1; D may be TRBD1 (6 bases). V lost 7 bases and J 0 bases, leaving 15 bases between the germline ends. Germline CDR1 is SNHLY and CDR2 is FYNNEI. The CDR3 runs to 15 residues. The CDR3 is CASTPDRSMNTEAFF. The DNA for the CDR3 is TGTGCCAGCACCCCCGACAGGAGCATGAACACTGAAGCTTTCTTT.

This sequence joins TRBV4-1 and TRBJ2-7; 9 bases line up with TRBD2. The V gene's germline CDR1 is MGHRA and CDR2 YSYEKL. This CDR3 has 15 amino acids. Trimming took 0 bases from V and 1 from J; bases not matched to a gene: 1. This chain's CDR3 is CASSQEAGGSYEQYF. CDR3 nucleotide sequence: TGCGCCAGCAGCCAAGAGGCGGGGGGGTCCTACGAGCAGTACTTC.

This clone was observed a handful of times. This sequence joins TRBV6-1 and TRBJ1-5; D uncertain. With 3 bases removed from V and 6 bases from J, the gap between germline ends came to 12 bases. The CDR3 is 14 residues long. Germline CDR1 MNHNS, CDR2 SASEGT. In DNA, the CDR3 is TGTGCCAGCAGTGACCGGTGGGCATCTCAGCCCCAGCATTTT. Its translation is CASSDRWASQPQHF.

CDR3 residues: CASSPSGRAKNIQYF. The CDR3 DNA sequence: TGTGCCAGCAGTCCGAGCGGGAGAGCCAAAAACATTCAGTACTTC. The chain is built from TRBV28 and TRBJ2-4; 8 nucleotides align to TRBD2. There are 15 residues in the CDR3. V shed 5 bases and J 0 bases; nucleotides not matched to a gene: 3. Germline V gives CDR1 MDHEN, CDR2 SYDVKM. Full variable domain (missing parts from reference TRBV28 and TRBJ2-4): DVKVTQSSRYLVKRTGEKVFLECVQDMDHENMFWYRQDPGLGLRLIYFSYDVKMKEKGDIPEGYSVSREKKERFSLILESASTNQTSMYLCASSPSGRAKNIQYFGAGTRLSVL.

V gene TRBV10-2 combines with J gene TRBJ2-7; TRBD2 is a possible D gene (6 bases). Germline V CDR1 and CDR2: WSHSY, SAAADI. This CDR3 has 13 residues. Trimming pared 6 bases from V and 6 bases from J, leaving 15 bases between. CDR3 sequence reads: CASSLTSSGEQYF. The CDR3 DNA reads TGCGCCAGCAGCCTAACTAGCTCGGGCGAGCAGTACTTC.

This rearrangement joins TRBV7-3 to TRBJ2-3; 7 nucleotides match TRBD2. The CDR3 loop spans 14 amino acids. Germline values: CDR1 SGHTA, CDR2 FQGTGA. The junction had 4 bases not matched to a gene; V was cut back by 1 base and J by 6 bases. Written as DNA, the CDR3 is TGTGCCAGCAGCTTAAGTACTAGCGAGGATACGCAGTATTTT. Translation: CASSLSTSEDTQYF. Full variable domain (rest looked up from reference TRBV7-3 and TRBJ2-3): GAGVSQTPSNKVTEKGKYVELRCDPISGHTALYWYRQSLGQGPEFLIYFQGTGAADDSGLPNDRFFAVRPEGSVSTLKIQRTERGDSAVYLCASSLSTSEDTQYFGPGTRLTVL.

This rearrangement joins TRBV5-1 to TRBJ2-3, with D possibly matching TRBD2 (5 bases). Between the trimmed V and J ends, which lost 3 bases and 2 bases, there was a span of 16 bases. The CDR3 contains 16 residues. Germline loops: CDR1 SGHRS, CDR2 YFSETQ. CDR3: CASSSKPTGNTDTQYF. The CDR3 DNA reads as TGCGCCAGCAGCTCTAAACCAACGGGGAACACAGATACGCAGTATTTT.

The chain uses TRBV5-4 and TRBJ2-3; 8 bases map to TRBD2. Germline assignment: CDR1 SGHNT and CDR2 YYREEE (reference sequence). The V and J ends lost 4 bases and 6 bases, in that order; junction bases with no gene match: 13. This CDR3 region has 16 residues. CDR3 protein: CASSPPGGVIGDTQYF. CDR3 sequence (DNA): TGTGCCAGCAGCCCGCCCGGGGGGGTGATTGGTGATACGCAGTATTTT.

J is TRBJ2-3 and V is TRBV7-2; D gene uncertain. This CDR3 spans 13 amino acids. V was cut by 4 bases and J by 1 base, with 6 bases left in between. From germline, CDR1 is SGHTA and CDR2 FQGNSA. CDR3 sequence reads: CASSSLRTDTQYF. The CDR3 bases are TGTGCCAGCAGCTCCCTCCGCACAGATACGCAGTATTTT.

The CDR3 spells CASRGQSYNEQFF. The CDR3 nucleotides are TGTGCCAGCAGGGGACAGAGTTACAATGAGCAGTTCTTC. The chain recombines TRBV6-1 with TRBJ2-1, with 7 bases matching TRBD1. The V gene's germline CDR1 is MNHNS and CDR2 SASEGT. CDR3 length: 13 amino acids. Trimming took 6 bases from V and 4 from J; bases not matched to a gene: 3.

The rearrangement links TRBV29-1 to TRBJ2-3; TRBD2 aligns across 8 bases. The CDR3 contains 15 residues. J lost 6 bases, V lost 0 bases, and 8 bases had no gene match. Germline CDR1 SQVTM, CDR2 ANQGSEA. In nucleotides, the CDR3 is TGCAGCGTTGAAGATAAGCGGGAGAATTGGGATACGCAGTATTTT. This gives the protein CSVEDKRENWDTQYF.